This T cell receptor (beta chain) was recorded in a study of T cells in Graves' hyperthyroidism and ophthalmopathy. Whole-study findings and limits: Most clonotypes that expanded in the thyroid above 0.001 also showed up in blood. A model of 13 V-J pairs discriminated ophthalmopathy from stable hyperthyroidism.

Amplified regions were TCR beta CDR3 sequences from RNA transcripts. First-round RT-PCR with HTBI primers amplified the TCR CDR3 region. TCRdb reprocessed the multiplex PCR reads via MiXCR and lists one record per CDR3 protein. The table includes approximately 480,000 distinct CDR3 sequences, less than 25% detected once. This clonotype was seen at least ten times. The antigen remains unidentified. Uncontrolled infection, other autoimmune disease, pregnancy and lactation each barred patients from inclusion. Germline V gives CDR1 SGHAT, CDR2 FQNNGV. The V gene lost 6 bases and the J gene lost 2 bases, with 8 bases spanning the gap. The CDR3 is 12 amino acids.

The sequenced sample was blood. This receptor was obtained from a man aged 18 to 35 with Graves' hyperthyroidism. This chain connects TRBV11-2 to TRBJ2-7, with unresolved D. The CDR3 nucleotides read TGTGCCAGCAGTTTGGTGCCCTACGAGCAGTACTTC. Residues: CASSLVPYEQYF.